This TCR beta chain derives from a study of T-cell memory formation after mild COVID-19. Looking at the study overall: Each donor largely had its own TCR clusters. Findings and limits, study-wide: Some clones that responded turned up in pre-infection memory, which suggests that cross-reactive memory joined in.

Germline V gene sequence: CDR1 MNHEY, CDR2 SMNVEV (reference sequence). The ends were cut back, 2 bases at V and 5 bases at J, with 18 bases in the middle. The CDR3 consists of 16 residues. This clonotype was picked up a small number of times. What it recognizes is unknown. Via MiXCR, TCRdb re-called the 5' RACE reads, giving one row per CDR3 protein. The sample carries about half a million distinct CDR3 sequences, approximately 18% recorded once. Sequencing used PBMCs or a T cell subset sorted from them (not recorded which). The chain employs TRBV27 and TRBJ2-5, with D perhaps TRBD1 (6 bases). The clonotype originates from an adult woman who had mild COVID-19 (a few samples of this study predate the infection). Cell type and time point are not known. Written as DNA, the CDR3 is TGTGCCAGCAGTTTACGAGGACAGCTTTGGGTGGAGACCCAGTACTTC. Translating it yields CASSLRGQLWVETQYF.